This TCR beta chain emerged from a study of blood T cell repertoires in COVID-19. Study details: Samples representing acute and convalescent COVID-19 were sourced from the United States, Italy and Spain. T cells, B-cell-depleted T cells, or PBMCs provided the cDNA or gDNA that served as material.

Here immunoSEQ multiplex PCR was the method, and the copy in TCRdb shows in-frame clones only, minus some. This table holds approximately 280,000 clones, 85% to 90% found once. The V segment lost 2 bases and the J segment 2 bases; nucleotides outside the gene matches: 3. The CDR3 spans 15 residues. Germline CDR1 KGHSH, CDR2 LQKENI. Sequences were obtained from peripheral blood. This clonotype was sampled from a man aged 35-49 years with acute or convalescent COVID-19. This sequence joins TRBV18 and TRBJ1-1, with TRBD1 matching 9 bases. The CDR3 loop reads CASSPGTGGNTEAFF. CDR3 sequence (DNA): TGTGCCAGCTCACCAGGTACAGGGGGCAACACTGAAGCTTTCTTT.